Reported below is one T cell receptor beta chain. CDR1 and CDR2 (germline): MNHEY, SVGAGI. The CDR3 contains 15 residues. The V and J ends lost 0 bases and 3 bases respectively, with 9 bases between them. These data belong to a study of cytomegalovirus exposure and HLA in healthy donors. Use of 60 Vbeta and 13 Jbeta primers characterized the PCR. TCRdb keeps only in-frame clones here, not all; method: immunoSEQ multiplex PCR. This sample yields about 150,000 clones, of which 70% to 80% are seen a single time; under 2% belongs to the top ten. The genes are TRBV6-5 and TRBJ1-5; weak D call: TRBD1 (5 bases). This receptor was identified in a female donor in good health and CMV-seropositive. The sample was PBMCs. Here the CDR3 DNA reads TGTGCCAGCAGTTACTCCCAGGGCACCAATCAGCCCCAGCATTTT. Translated: CASSYSQGTNQPQHF.